This is a list of T cell receptor beta chains from one sample in a study of memory CD4+ T cells and cytomegalovirus serostatus. Some clones are missing from TCRdb's copy, which holds only in-frame ones; the method was immunoSEQ multiplex PCR. The sample includes 61,000 or so clones, around three quarters of them seen just once. Specimen: memory CD4+ T cells from blood. All receptors come from an adult in good health and CMV-seronegative. Some clones in this sample may be carry-over from other donors' samples. CDR3s include the opening cysteine and the closing phenylalanine or tryptophan. The order of the fields is J gene, clone size, V gene, CDR3 protein. Only some rows state a clone size, as once, few, many or a class for expanded clones.

>TRBJ1-3|NA|TRBV4-1
CASSQGQQGTGNTIYF
>TRBJ1-5|NA|TRBV7-9
CASSLASRDQPQHF
>TRBJ1-1|NA|TRBV11-2
CASSSTGVTEAFF
>TRBJ1-4|NA|TRBV2
CASSAQSSNEKLFF
>TRBJ2-5|NA|TRBV11-2
CASSSQIQETQYF
>TRBJ2-5|NA|TRBV5-5
CASRPNDRGQETQYF
>TRBJ2-7|NA|TRBV4-1
CASSPQSSYEQYF
>TRBJ1-3|NA|TRBV9
CASSVTGVGNTIYF
>TRBJ2-7|NA|TRBV7-9
CASSPGDRGLRDLSEQYF
>TRBJ1-2|NA|TRBV6-5
CASSYSPGGEGGYTF
>TRBJ1-4|once|TRBV7-2
CASSPYGQVYNEKLFF
>TRBJ2-7|NA|TRBV21-1
CASSATRDGSSYEQYF
>TRBJ2-7|NA|TRBV18
CASSPQTGAREQYF
>TRBJ1-6|NA|TRBV12-5
CASGQGPITPNSPLHF
>TRBJ1-5|NA|TRBV2
CASGVFIGYNQPQHF
>TRBJ1-1|NA|TRBV2
CASSMDGRAFF
>TRBJ2-2|NA|TRBV19
CASSNRDRGRPGELFF
>TRBJ2-4|NA|TRBV6-1
CASSLRGNIQYF
>TRBJ2-7|NA|TRBV6-6
CATKKGLAVYEQYF
>TRBJ2-1|NA|TRBV4-3
CASSQRFQREGREQFF
>TRBJ1-1|NA|TRBV30
CAFNRGQGGTEAFF
>TRBJ1-2|once|TRBV5-4
CASSSPTGGKHGYTF
>TRBJ2-7|NA|TRBV2
CASSEQTTGPYEQYF
>TRBJ1-6|NA|TRBV5-1
CASSLGPKLGTGAISRNSPLHF
>TRBJ1-2|NA|TRBV5-4
CASSLVGQAGYTF
>TRBJ1-5|once|TRBV14
CASSQDWGGNQPQHF
>TRBJ1-3|NA|TRBV11-2
CASSLPPAASGNTIYF
>TRBJ2-2|NA|TRBV7-9
CANQGQNTGELFF
>TRBJ2-3|few|TRBV28
CASSLQRPRTDTQYF
>TRBJ2-2|once|TRBV19
CASSWTVNTGELFF
>TRBJ2-3|once|TRBV12-1
CASSSWRGVVISDTQYF
>TRBJ2-7|once|TRBV11-3
CASSTHRGSYEQYF
>TRBJ2-3|few|TRBV9
CASSASGGLISTDTQYF
>TRBJ2-7|NA|TRBV7-2
CASSLNRGEQYF